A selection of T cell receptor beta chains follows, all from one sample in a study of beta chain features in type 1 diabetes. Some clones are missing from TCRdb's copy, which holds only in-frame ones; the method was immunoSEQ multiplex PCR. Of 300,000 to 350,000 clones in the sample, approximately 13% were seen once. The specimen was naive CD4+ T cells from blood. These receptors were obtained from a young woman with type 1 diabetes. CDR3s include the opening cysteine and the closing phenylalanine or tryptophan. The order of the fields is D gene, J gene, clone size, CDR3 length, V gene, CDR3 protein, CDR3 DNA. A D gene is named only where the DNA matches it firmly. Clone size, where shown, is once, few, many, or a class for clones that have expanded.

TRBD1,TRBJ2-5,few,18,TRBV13,CASSNSGQGSGDQETQYF,TGTGCCAGCAGCAACTCCGGACAGGGTAGTGGGGACCAAGAGACCCAGTACTTC
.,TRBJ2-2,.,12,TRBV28,CASSATVQGLFF,TGTGCCAGCAGTGCTACCGTGCAGGGACTGTTTTTT
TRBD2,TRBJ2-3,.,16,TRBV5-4,CASSFGGGTSGDTQYF,TGTGCCAGCAGCTTCGGGGGGGGGACTAGCGGAGATACGCAGTATTTT
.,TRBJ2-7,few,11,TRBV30,CAWRREYEQYF,TGTGCCTGGAGGAGGGAATACGAGCAGTACTTC
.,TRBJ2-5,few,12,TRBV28,CASSLRRDTQYF,TGTGCCAGCAGTCTACGGAGGGACACCCAGTACTTC
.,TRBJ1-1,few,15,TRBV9,CASSVDETATPGAFF,TGTGCCAGCAGCGTAGATGAGACGGCCACCCCGGGAGCTTTCTTT
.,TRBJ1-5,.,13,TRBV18,CASSNYSNQPQHF,TGTGCCAGCTCAAACTATAGCAATCAGCCCCAGCATTTT
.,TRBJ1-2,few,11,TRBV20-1,CSAVGPAGYTF,TGCAGTGCGGTGGGCCCGGCGGGCTACACCTTC
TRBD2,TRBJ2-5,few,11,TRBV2,CASLAGETQYF,TGTGCCAGCCTAGCGGGGGAGACCCAGTACTTC
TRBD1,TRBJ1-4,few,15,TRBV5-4,CASSLAGTGTGKLFF,TGTGCCAGCAGCTTGGCTGGGACAGGGACTGGAAAACTGTTTTTT
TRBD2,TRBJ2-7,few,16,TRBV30,CAWSSTRTSLTYEQYF,TGTGCCTGGAGTTCCACCCGGACTAGCCTCACCTACGAGCAGTACTTC
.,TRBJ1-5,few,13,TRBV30,CAWALGGDQPQHF,TGTGCCTGGGCCCTTGGGGGCGATCAGCCCCAGCATTTT
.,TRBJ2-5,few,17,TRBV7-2,CASSLGHSGHGIGTQYF,TGTGCCAGCAGCTTAGGCCACTCGGGACATGGAATCGGGACCCAGTACTTC
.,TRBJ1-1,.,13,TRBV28,CASSLPRDTEAFF,TGTGCCAGCAGTTTGCCCCGGGACACTGAAGCTTTCTTT
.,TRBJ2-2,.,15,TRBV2,CASEPTSVDTGELFF,TGTGCCAGCGAGCCCACTAGTGTTGACACCGGGGAGCTGTTTTTT
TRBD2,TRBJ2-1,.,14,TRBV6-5,CASRGERGGDEQFF,TGTGCCAGCAGAGGCGAGCGGGGGGGGGATGAGCAGTTCTTC
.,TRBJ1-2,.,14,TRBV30,CAWSVDSRLSGYTF,TGTGCCTGGAGTGTAGATTCTCGTTTGAGTGGCTACACCTTC
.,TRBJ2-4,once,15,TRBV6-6,CASSYLAESKNIQYF,TGTGCCAGCAGTTATTTAGCGGAGTCCAAAAACATTCAGTACTTC
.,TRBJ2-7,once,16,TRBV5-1,CASSLVVGDPYYEQYF,TGCGCCAGCAGCTTGGTTGTGGGAGACCCCTACTACGAGCAGTACTTC
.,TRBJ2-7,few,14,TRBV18,CASSPQSGEDEQYF,TGTGCCAGCTCACCACAGTCGGGAGAAGACGAGCAGTACTTC
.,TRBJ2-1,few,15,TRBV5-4,CASSLRLASYNEQFF,TGTGCCAGCAGTCTGAGGCTAGCGTCCTACAATGAGCAGTTCTTC
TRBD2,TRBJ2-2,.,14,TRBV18,CASSTSGNTGELFF,TGTGCCAGCTCGACTAGCGGGAACACCGGGGAGCTGTTTTTT
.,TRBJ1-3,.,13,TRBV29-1,CSWADNSGNTIYF,TGCAGCTGGGCGGACAACTCTGGAAACACCATATATTTT
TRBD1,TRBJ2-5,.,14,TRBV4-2,CASSQVGTGETQYF,TGTGCCAGCAGCCAAGTAGGGACAGGAGAGACCCAGTACTTC
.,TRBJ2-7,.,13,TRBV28,CASRAPPSHGQYF,TGTGCCAGCAGAGCCCCACCCTCGCACGGGCAGTACTTC
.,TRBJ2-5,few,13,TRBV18,CASSPRDSETQYF,TGTGCCAGCTCACCAAGGGACTCGGAGACCCAGTACTTC
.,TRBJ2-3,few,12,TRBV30,CAWSLSGDTQYF,TGTGCCTGGAGTCTTTCGGGAGATACGCAGTATTTT
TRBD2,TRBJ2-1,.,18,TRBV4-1,CASSQKHPGLAGVTEQFF,TGCGCCAGCAGCCAAAAACACCCGGGACTAGCGGGAGTGACTGAGCAGTTCTTC
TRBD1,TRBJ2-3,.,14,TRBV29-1,CSVEGDRATDTQYF,TGCAGCGTTGAAGGGGACAGGGCCACAGATACGCAGTATTTT
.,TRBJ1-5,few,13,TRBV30,CAWSYESNQPQHF,TGTGCCTGGAGTTATGAGAGCAATCAGCCCCAGCATTTT
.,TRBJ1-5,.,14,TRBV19,CASSQDRADQPQHF,TGTGCCAGTAGTCAGGACAGAGCGGATCAGCCCCAGCATTTT
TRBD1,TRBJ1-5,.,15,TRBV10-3,CAISDRDREGQPQHF,TGTGCCATCAGTGATCGAGACAGGGAAGGGCAGCCCCAGCATTTT
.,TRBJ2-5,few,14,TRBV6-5,CASGLQGDVGTQYF,TGTGCCAGCGGTCTACAAGGGGATGTGGGGACCCAGTACTTC
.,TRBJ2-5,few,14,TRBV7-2,CASSPGHGKETQYF,TGTGCCAGCAGCCCGGGACACGGAAAAGAGACCCAGTACTTC
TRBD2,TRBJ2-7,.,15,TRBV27,CASSSMAGGSYEQYF,TGTGCCAGCAGTTCCATGGCGGGAGGGAGCTACGAGCAGTACTTC
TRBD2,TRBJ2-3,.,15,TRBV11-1,CASSNGLASTDTQYF,TGTGCCAGCAGCAACGGACTAGCGTCCACAGATACGCAGTATTTT
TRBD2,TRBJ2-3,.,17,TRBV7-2,CASSLRLAGVSTDTQYF,TGTGCCAGCAGCTTACGGCTAGCGGGAGTGAGCACAGATACGCAGTATTTT
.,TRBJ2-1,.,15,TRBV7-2,CASSPRGLSLVEQFF,TGTGCCAGCAGCCCCCGAGGTCTGAGCTTGGTTGAGCAGTTCTTC
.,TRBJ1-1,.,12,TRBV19,CASRDRAREAFF,TGTGCCAGTAGGGACAGAGCCCGTGAAGCTTTCTTT
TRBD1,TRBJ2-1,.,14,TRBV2,CASRDRVSYNEQFF,TGTGCCAGCCGGGACAGAGTCTCCTACAATGAGCAGTTCTTC
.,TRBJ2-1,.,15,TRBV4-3,CASSPRPSELSEQFF,TGCGCCAGCAGCCCCCGACCTAGCGAGTTAAGTGAGCAGTTCTTC
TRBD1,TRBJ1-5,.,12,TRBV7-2,CASSFRGQPQHF,TGTGCCAGCAGCTTCAGGGGGCAGCCCCAGCATTTT
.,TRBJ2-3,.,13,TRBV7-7,CASSLEVGDTQYF,TGTGCCAGCAGCTTAGAAGTCGGGGATACGCAGTATTTT
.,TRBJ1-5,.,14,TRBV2,CASSVRRRDQPQHF,TGTGCCAGCAGTGTACGAAGGAGAGATCAGCCCCAGCATTTT
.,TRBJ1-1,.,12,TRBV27,CASSLRGTEAFF,TGTGCCAGCAGTTTAAGAGGCACTGAAGCTTTCTTT
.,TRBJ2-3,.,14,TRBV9,CASSVDWATDTQYF,TGTGCCAGCAGCGTAGATTGGGCCACAGATACGCAGTATTTT
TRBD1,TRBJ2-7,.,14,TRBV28,CASTTGASPYEQYF,TGTGCCAGCACTACAGGGGCATCACCCTACGAGCAGTACTTC
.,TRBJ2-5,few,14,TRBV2,CASSESWTQETQYF,TGTGCCAGCAGTGAATCCTGGACACAAGAGACCCAGTACTTC
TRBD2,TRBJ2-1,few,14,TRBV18,CASGWRESADEQFF,TGTGCCAGCGGGTGGCGGGAGAGCGCGGATGAGCAGTTCTTC
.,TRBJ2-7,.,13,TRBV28,CASTGGALYEQYF,TGTGCTAGCACGGGGGGCGCCTTATACGAGCAGTACTTC
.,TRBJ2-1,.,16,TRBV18,CASSPPVQGVFNEQFF,TGTGCCAGCTCACCACCTGTACAGGGAGTGTTTAATGAGCAGTTCTTC